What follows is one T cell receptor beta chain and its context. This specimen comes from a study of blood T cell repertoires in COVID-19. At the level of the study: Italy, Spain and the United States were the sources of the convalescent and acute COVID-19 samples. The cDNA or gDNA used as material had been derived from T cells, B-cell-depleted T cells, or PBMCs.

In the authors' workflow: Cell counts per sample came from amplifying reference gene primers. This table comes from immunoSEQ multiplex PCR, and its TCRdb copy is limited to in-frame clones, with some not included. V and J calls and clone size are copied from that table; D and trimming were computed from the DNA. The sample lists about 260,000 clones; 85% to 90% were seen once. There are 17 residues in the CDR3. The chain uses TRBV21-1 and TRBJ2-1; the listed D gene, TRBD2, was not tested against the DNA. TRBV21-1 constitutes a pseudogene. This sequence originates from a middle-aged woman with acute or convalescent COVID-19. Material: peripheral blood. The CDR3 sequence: CASTKVLASVLYNEQFF. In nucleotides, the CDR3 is TGTGCCAGCACCAAGGTACTAGCGAGTGTATTGTACAATGAGCAGTTCTTC.